These 31 T cell receptor beta chains share one sample of origin, sequenced in a study of T cell responses to AZD1222 COVID-19 vaccine listed by TCRdb under 2021. The time point label on this specimen signifies: baseline before first vaccination. The library relied on the immunoSEQ multiplex PCR assay. As stored in TCRdb, this immuneACCESS dataset retains in-frame rearrangements with V and J assigned. A fraction of the clones does not appear; measured against another copy, unresolved V genes explain less than half of the discrepancy, and the remainder lacks a known reason. The table for this sample lists about 120,000 clones; about 87% of them were counted only once. Of the sample, 8% to 9.5% falls within the top ten clones. Here the sequenced sample was peripheral blood, taken on day 0 of AZD1222 vaccination. All receptors come from an adult in good health.

The rearrangement uses TRBV19 and TRBJ1-5; D unresolved. Trimming left V 6 bases short and J 5 bases short, with 14 bases between. The CDR3 consists of 14 residues. CDR1 is LNHDA and CDR2 is SQIVND in the germline V gene (reference sequence). CDR3 DNA sequence: TGTGCCAGTAGGGAGCGGGCCGACCATCAGCCCCAGCATTTT. Residues: CASRERADHQPQHF.

This rearrangement joins TRBV7-2 to TRBJ2-5; no clear D gene. The germline CDR1 and CDR2 sequences are SGHTA and FQGNSA. V was pared by 6 bases and J by 5 bases, with 13 bases between. CDR3 length equals 13 residues. CDR3 protein: CASRRTAGETQYF. The CDR3 nucleotides read TGTGCCAGCAGGAGGACGGCTGGGGAGACCCAGTACTTC. Full variable domain (missing parts from reference TRBV7-2 and TRBJ2-5): GAGVSQSPSNKVTEKGKDVELRCDPISGHTALYWYRQSLGQGLEFLIYFQGNSAPDKSGLPSDRFSAERTGGSVSTLTIQRTQQEDSAVYLCASRRTAGETQYFGPGTRLLVL.

This clone was seen just once. The chain carries TRBV6-1 and TRBJ2-1; 7 positions match TRBD2. The germline V gene has CDR1 MNHNS and CDR2 SASEGT. Trimming removed 4 bases from V and 0 bases from J; junction bases left unmatched: 6. The length of the CDR3 is 16 residues. The CDR3 loop is CASSGVTGGSYNEQFF. The CDR3 DNA reads as TGTGCCAGCAGTGGCGTAACGGGAGGCTCCTACAATGAGCAGTTCTTC.

This chain connects TRBV9 to TRBJ2-1; 10 bases fit TRBD2. The germline V gene encodes CDR1 SGDLS and CDR2 YYNGEE. Losses at the gene ends were 0 bases for V and 9 bases for J; bases not matched to a gene: 9. CDR3 length equals 16 residues. CDR3 DNA sequence: TGTGCCAGCAGCGTAGATCTTAGCGGGAGGCAAGGTGAGCAGTTCTTC. It is translated as CASSVDLSGRQGEQFF.

This clone was detected a few times. This chain joins TRBV3-1 (or the pseudogene TRBV3-2) and TRBJ2-1; 10 nucleotides agree with TRBD2. Germline V lookup: CDR1 LGHDT, CDR2 YNNKEL (reference sequence). The length of the CDR3 is 13 residues. Trimming at V came to 6 bases and at J to 15 bases, leaving 11 bases not matched to a gene. CDR3 sequence: CASSHQAGGPTFF. The CDR3 nucleotides read TGTGCCAGCAGTCACCAAGCGGGAGGGCCTACGTTCTTC.

The chain couples TRBV6-4 to TRBJ2-2; TRBD2 matches 10 bases. V lost 6 bases and J lost 5; bases outside the gene matches: 6. Germline CDR1 and CDR2: MRHNA and SNTAGT. The CDR3 is made up of 15 amino acids. The CDR3 DNA reads TGTGCCAGCAGACCGACTAGCGGGTTGACCGGGGAGCTGTTTTTT. Translating gives CASRPTSGLTGELFF.

There are a few counts of this clone. The chain recombines TRBV5-1 with TRBJ2-7; 7 nucleotides line up with TRBD2. The germline gives CDR1 SGHRS, CDR2 YFSETQ. The junction had 11 bases not matched to a gene; V was cut back by 5 bases and J by 0 bases. The CDR3 is made up of 16 amino acids. CDR3 nucleotide sequence: TGCGCCAGCAGTGCAACTAGCGCCTCAATCTCCTACGAGCAGTACTTC. Residues: CASSATSASISYEQYF.

This clone appeared a single time. This chain uses TRBV6-5 with TRBJ1-5; tentative D call: TRBD1 (6 bases). The CDR3 is made up of 15 amino acids. Germline CDR1 reads MNHEY; CDR2 reads SVGAGI. V shed 3 bases and J shed 4 bases, with 13 bases lying between them. CDR3 protein: CASSYVHRENQPQHF. DNA for the CDR3: TGTGCCAGCAGTTATGTCCACAGGGAGAATCAGCCCCAGCATTTT.

V is TRBV28 and J is TRBJ2-7; TRBD1 aligns across 8 bases. With 3 bases clipped from V and 5 bases from J, the junction kept 6 bases outside the gene matches. This CDR3 is built from 14 residues. Germline V CDR1 and CDR2: MDHEN, SYDVKM. The CDR3 DNA reads TGTGCCAGCAGTTTTCCCGACAGGGGTGACGAGCAGTACTTC. Encoded protein: CASSFPDRGDEQYF.

The rearrangement links TRBV3-1 (or the pseudogene TRBV3-2) to TRBJ2-3; D unclear. The V end lost 4 bases, the J end lost 6 bases, and 14 bases lay between the germline ends. The CDR3 length is 14 residues. Germline lookup yields CDR1 LGHDT and CDR2 YNNKEL (reference sequence). The CDR3 coding sequence is TGTGCCAGCAGCCGCTCGGTCGTGGCGGATACGCAGTATTTT. This codes for CASSRSVVADTQYF.

V usage is TRBV7-8 and J usage is TRBJ1-5; D possibly corresponds to TRBD1 (5 bases). Germline CDR1 and CDR2: SGHVS and FQNEAQ. This CDR3 has 13 amino acids. V dropped 5 bases and J dropped 11 bases, with 16 bases sitting between them. Here the CDR3 reads CASSTDQGLAQHF. CDR3 DNA: TGTGCCAGCAGCACCGATCAGGGTTTGGCCCAGCATTTT.

V is TRBV19 and J is TRBJ1-5; tentative D call: TRBD1 (6 bases). Trimming shortened V by 6 bases and J by 6 bases, and 12 bases separated the two germline ends. The CDR3 is 13 residues long. Germline values: CDR1 LNHDA, CDR2 SQIVND (reference sequence). The CDR3 DNA is TGTGCCAGTAGCCCGGTGGGGGCTCAGCCCCAGCATTTT. Its protein is CASSPVGAQPQHF.

The rearrangement joins TRBV6-2 or TRBV6-3 to TRBJ2-3; 10 positions match TRBD2. The CDR3 loop spans 20 amino acids. Germline V lookup: CDR1 MNHEY, CDR2 SVGEGT. J lost 2 bases, V lost 0 bases, and 14 bases had no gene match. The CDR3 reads CASSYSTSGLTNPSTDTQYF. The CDR3, as DNA: TGTGCCAGCAGTTACTCGACTAGCGGGTTGACCAATCCCTCCACAGATACGCAGTATTTT.

The count of this clone is one. The chain carries TRBV2 and TRBJ1-6; D remains unclear. The length of the CDR3 is 14 residues. V gave up 4 bases and J gave up 9 bases, with 13 bases separating them. Germline CDR1 SNHLY, CDR2 FYNNEI. CDR3 DNA: TGTGCCAGCAGTGGAGTCAGGTCTGGTTCACCCCTCCACTTT. The encoded protein is CASSGVRSGSPLHF.

This chain links TRBV27 with TRBJ1-2; 10 nucleotides align to TRBD1. V trimming: 4 bases; J trimming: 2 bases; junction bases outside the gene matches: 10. The CDR3 is 17 residues long. Germline loops: CDR1 MNHEY, CDR2 SMNVEV (reference sequence). The CDR3 loop is CASSSPVGTGVNYGYTF. The CDR3 region has the DNA TGTGCCAGCAGTTCTCCGGTGGGGACAGGGGTCAACTATGGCTACACCTTC.

The chain is built from TRBV25-1 and TRBJ1-2; D is undetermined. The CDR3 runs 15 residues. Germline CDR1 is MGHDK and CDR2 is SYGVNS. Trimming pared 3 bases from V and 0 bases from J, leaving 11 bases between. The DNA for the CDR3 is TGTGCCAGCAGTGACAGGACCTTCGCTAACTATGGCTACACCTTC. Amino acid sequence: CASSDRTFANYGYTF.

V is TRBV11-2 and J is TRBJ2-7, with 12 bases aligning to TRBD2. In germline, CDR1 is SGHAT, CDR2 FQNNGV. V lost 3 bases, J lost 4 bases, and 4 bases stayed unmatched. The CDR3 is 15 residues long. The CDR3, as DNA: TGTGCCAGCAGCTTCGGACTAGCGGGGAATTACGAGCAGTACTTC. It codes for CASSFGLAGNYEQYF.

The chain links TRBV30 to TRBJ2-1, with 8 bases lining up with TRBD2. CDR3 length equals 15 residues. The V and J ends lost 2 bases and 7 bases, in that order; junction bases with no gene match: 10. The germline V gene has CDR1 GTSNPN and CDR2 SVGIG (reference sequence). Here the CDR3 reads CAWSRSGRVVNEQFF. Here the CDR3 DNA reads TGTGCCTGGAGTCGAAGCGGGAGAGTTGTAAATGAGCAGTTCTTC.

This chain uses TRBV11-2 with TRBJ2-5, with D tentatively TRBD1 (5 bases). From germline, CDR1 is SGHAT and CDR2 FQNNGV. The V gene lost 7 bases and the J gene lost 3 bases, with 18 bases spanning the gap. The CDR3 sequence is 15 residues long. The CDR3 loop is CASNPGLGSKETQYF. For the CDR3, the DNA is TGTGCCAGCAACCCAGGGCTTGGGTCCAAAGAGACCCAGTACTTC.

This chain uses TRBV9 with TRBJ1-5, with D tentatively TRBD1 (5 bases). V gave up 4 bases and J gave up 7 bases, with 15 bases separating them. The germline V gene has CDR1 SGDLS and CDR2 YYNGEE. CDR3 size: 14 residues. The CDR3 region has the DNA TGTGCCAGCAGCCCGGGACGGCCGGGACAGCCCCAGCATTTT. Translating it yields CASSPGRPGQPQHF.

This clone was recorded a few times. The chain couples TRBV2 to TRBJ1-3, with D possibly being TRBD1 (6 bases). V gave up 7 bases and J gave up 0 bases, with 10 bases separating them. Germline lookup yields CDR1 SNHLY and CDR2 FYNNEI. The CDR3 loop spans 14 amino acids. CDR3 sequence reads: CASTGGNSGNTIYF. In DNA, the CDR3 is TGTGCCAGCACCGGGGGCAACTCTGGAAACACCATATATTTT.

CDR3 DNA sequence: TGCGCCAGCAGCCGAGGACGGGAGGATCAGCCCCAGCATTTT. Translation: CASSRGREDQPQHF. V gene TRBV4-1 combines with J gene TRBJ1-5; D unresolved. The CDR3 consists of 14 residues. The germline V and J ends were trimmed by 4 bases and 5 bases, with 12 bases remaining between them. Germline CDR1 MGHRA, CDR2 YSYEKL.

The J gene is TRBJ1-2, the V gene TRBV4-1, with D maybe TRBD1 (6 bases). Trimming stripped 2 bases from V and 3 bases from J, with 13 bases between. The CDR3 contains 15 residues. From germline, CDR1 is MGHRA and CDR2 YSYEKL. CDR3 in DNA: TGCGCCAGCAGCCAATATCATCAGGGGTACTATGGCTACACCTTC. Amino acids: CASSQYHQGYYGYTF.

This clone appeared a few times. This sequence joins TRBV10-2 and TRBJ1-6; D gene unclear. Trimming took 5 bases from V and 9 from J, leaving 11 bases between them. The CDR3 contains 13 residues. The V gene's germline CDR1 is WSHSY and CDR2 SAAADI. Here the CDR3 DNA reads TGCGCCAGCAGTCCGGGTTCTAGTTCACCCCTCCACTTT. Its protein is CASSPGSSSPLHF.

This chain connects TRBV28 to TRBJ1-4; unclear D gene. In germline, CDR1 is MDHEN, CDR2 SYDVKM. The CDR3 length is 11 residues. Deletions cut 8 bases from V and 10 bases from J, with 11 bases between. CDR3 region: CASYEPGKLFF. The CDR3, as DNA: TGTGCCAGCTACGAACCGGGAAAACTGTTTTTT.

A note on this clone: A read error may account for a junction end that differs from germline. The chain joins TRBV5-1 to TRBJ2-1; possibly TRBD2 for D (6 bases). The CDR3 spans 20 residues. The germline CDR1 and CDR2 sequences are SGHRS and YFSETQ. The CDR3 nucleotides read TGCGCCAGCAGCTTGCCCGCCCTAGCGAGAACCGGAAGCTCCTACAATGAGCAGCTCTTC. It is translated as CASSLPALARTGSSYNEQLF.

This chain joins TRBV2 and TRBJ2-5; D might be TRBD1 (7 bases). Between the trimmed V and J ends, which lost 6 bases and 6 bases, there was a span of 20 bases. Germline-derived CDR1 and CDR2 are SNHLY and FYNNEI. The CDR3 covers 15 residues. For the CDR3, the DNA is TGTGCCAGCAGCGTACGACAGGGAGGAAGGAAGACCCAGTACTTC. This sequence encodes CASSVRQGGRKTQYF.

This sequence joins TRBV29-1 and TRBJ1-1; D ambiguous. The CDR3 totals 13 residues. V gave up 5 bases and J gave up 0 bases, with 10 bases separating them. The germline CDR1 and CDR2 sequences are SQVTM and ANQGSEA. CDR3 sequence (DNA): TGCAGCGTTTTGGGCCAAATGAACACTGAAGCTTTCTTT. The encoded protein is CSVLGQMNTEAFF.

The rearrangement joins TRBV27 to TRBJ1-2; D might be TRBD1 (5 bases). The V end lost 6 bases, the J end lost 7 bases, and 21 bases lay between the germline ends. The length of the CDR3 is 15 residues. Per the germline V gene, CDR1 is MNHEY and CDR2 is SMNVEV (reference sequence). The CDR3 spells CASSPPGKGVAGYTF. The CDR3 DNA sequence: TGTGCCAGCAGCCCCCCAGGGAAAGGCGTAGCTGGCTACACCTTC.

The rearrangement links TRBV28 to TRBJ1-2; TRBD1 might be the D (6 bases). V dropped 3 bases and J dropped 8 bases, with 19 bases sitting between them. Germline CDR1 MDHEN, CDR2 SYDVKM. The CDR3 covers 15 residues. The CDR3 region is CASSFSSTGWRGYTF. The DNA for the CDR3 is TGTGCCAGCAGTTTTTCCTCGACAGGCTGGCGAGGCTACACCTTC.

This clone was seen only once. V usage is TRBV7-9 and J usage is TRBJ2-2; 7 bases align to TRBD2. Germline V gives CDR1 SEHNR, CDR2 FQNEAQ (reference sequence). The CDR3 is 19 amino acids. Germline trimming cut 1 base from V and 1 base from J; bases unmatched to any gene: 12. The CDR3, as DNA: TGTGCCAGCAGCTTAGAGGCCCTTAGGGAGCGGGGGAACACCGGGGAGCTGTTTTTT. It codes for CASSLEALRERGNTGELFF.